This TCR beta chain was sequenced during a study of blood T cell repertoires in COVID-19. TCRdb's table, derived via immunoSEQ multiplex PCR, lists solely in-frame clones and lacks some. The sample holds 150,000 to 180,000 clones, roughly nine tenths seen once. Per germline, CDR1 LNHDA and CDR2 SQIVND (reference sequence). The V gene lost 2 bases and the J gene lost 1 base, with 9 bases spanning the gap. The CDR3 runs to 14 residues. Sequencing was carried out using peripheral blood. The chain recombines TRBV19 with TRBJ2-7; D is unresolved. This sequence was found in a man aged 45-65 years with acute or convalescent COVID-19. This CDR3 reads CASSINAISYEQYF. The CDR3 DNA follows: TGTGCCAGTAGTATAAATGCGATATCCTACGAGCAGTACTTC. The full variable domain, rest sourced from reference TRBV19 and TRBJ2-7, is DGGITQSPKYLFRKEGQNVTLSCEQNLNHDAMYWYRQDPGQGLRLIYYSQIVNDFQKGDIAEGYSVSREKKESFPLTVTSAQKNPTAFYLCASSINAISYEQYFGPGTRLTVT.